The subject of this entry is one T cell receptor beta chain. The CDR3 runs to 17 residues. Trimming removed 3 bases from V and 0 bases from J, with 18 bases in between. The germline V gene has CDR1 LNHDA and CDR2 SQIVND (reference sequence). These data belong to a study of blood T cell repertoires in COVID-19. Study context: The origin of the acute and convalescent COVID-19 samples was the United States, Italy and Spain. T cells, B-cell-depleted T cells, or PBMCs supplied cDNA or gDNA.

The protocol was immunoSEQ multiplex PCR, while the TCRdb copy is restricted to in-frame clones and leaves out a portion. The table lists 200,000 to 250,000 clones, 80% to 85% of them singletons, with 15% to 20% in the top ten. This rearrangement joins TRBV19 to TRBJ2-7, with D tentatively TRBD2 (6 bases). This clonotype originated in a woman of 80 years or more with active or convalescent COVID-19. The sample comprised peripheral blood. The CDR3 DNA is TGTGCCAGTAGTATGGTTCTCGGGAGAGCTGGCTCCTACGAGCAGTACTTC. This sequence encodes CASSMVLGRAGSYEQYF.